The 22 T cell receptor beta chains in this list originate from one sample, sequenced in a study of blood T cell repertoires in COVID-19. TCRdb's copy holds only in-frame clones and misses some; the assay was immunoSEQ multiplex PCR. The table shows 250,000 to 300,000 clones, with 89% occurring only once. Sequences were obtained from peripheral blood. These receptor sequences come from a middle-aged woman who had recovered from COVID-19.

This sequence joins TRBV7-6 and TRBJ2-7, with 8 bases matching TRBD1. Germline CDR1 reads SGHVS; CDR2 reads FNYEAQ. The length of the CDR3 is 17 residues. Trimming took 1 base from V and 3 from J; bases not matched to a gene: 11. The CDR3 sequence: CASSLDAGQGFYYEQYF. The CDR3 bases are TGTGCCAGCAGCTTAGACGCAGGACAGGGTTTTTACTACGAGCAGTACTTC.

V is TRBV1 and J is TRBJ2-2; the table assigns TRBD2, which was not confirmed against the DNA. TRBV1 is a pseudogene. The CDR3 is 21 residues long. The CDR3 DNA reads TGCACCAGCAGCCAAGACCGATTACTAGCGACCAAAGAGACGAACACCGGGGAGCTGTTTTTT. It codes for CTSSQDRLLATKETNTGELFF.

There are a few counts of this clone. V is TRBV3-1 (or the pseudogene TRBV3-2) and J is TRBJ2-2, with a possible D match to TRBD2 (6 bases). Germline V gives CDR1 LGHDT, CDR2 YNNKEL (reference sequence). The CDR3 sequence is 15 residues long. Trimming pared 4 bases from V and 8 bases from J, leaving 17 bases between. For the CDR3, the DNA is TGTGCCAGCAGCCTCTCGGGACTCCTCGGGGGGGAGCTGTTTTTT. Translation gives CASSLSGLLGGELFF.

This clone appeared a few times. The sample holds other DNA sequences that translate to the same CDR3. V and J are TRBV7-2 and TRBJ2-1, with 8 bases matching TRBD2. The CDR3 extends over 15 amino acids. Unmatched junction bases numbered 3, after V lost 5 bases and J lost 0 bases. Germline V lookup: CDR1 SGHTA, CDR2 FQGNSA. The CDR3 DNA is TGTGCCAGCAGCCTAAGCGGGAGCTCCTACAATGAGCAGTTCTTC. This codes for CASSLSGSSYNEQFF.

The chain links TRBV4-2 to TRBJ2-2, with 10 nucleotides matching TRBD2. The germline gives CDR1 LGHNA, CDR2 YNFKEQ. V trimming: 5 bases; J trimming: 8 bases; junction bases outside the gene matches: 8. The CDR3 totals 15 residues. For the CDR3, the DNA is TGTGCCAGCAGCAATAGCGGGGGGTCCATTGGGGAGCTGTTTTTT. As protein: CASSNSGGSIGELFF.

This clone was picked up a small number of times. CDR3 in amino acids: CASSLVASGRAPDGELFF. The CDR3, as DNA: TGTGCCAGCAGCTTAGTGGCTAGCGGGAGGGCGCCGGACGGGGAGCTGTTTTTT. The rearrangement links TRBV7-9 to TRBJ2-2; 12 bases match TRBD2. V was pared by 1 base and J by 7 bases, with 10 bases of the junction left unmatched. Looked up from germline, CDR1 is SEHNR and CDR2 is FQNEAQ (reference sequence). This CDR3 is built from 18 residues.

The rearrangement uses TRBV27 and TRBJ1-3; tentatively, D is TRBD1 (5 bases). The germline V gene encodes CDR1 MNHEY and CDR2 SMNVEV (reference sequence). The V and J ends lost 5 bases and 0 bases respectively, with 14 bases between them. The CDR3 length is 16 residues. The CDR3 nucleotides read TGTGCCAGCAGTCCCGGCCCAGGGAACTCTGGAAACACCATATATTTT. It is translated as CASSPGPGNSGNTIYF.

The CDR3 protein is CASGDRAGNTIYF. Here the CDR3 DNA reads TGTGCCAGCGGGGACAGGGCTGGAAACACCATATATTTT. This chain joins TRBV2 and TRBJ1-3; 9 bases agree with TRBD1. The CDR3 has 13 residues. Germline loops: CDR1 SNHLY, CDR2 FYNNEI. The junction had 1 base not matched to a gene; V was cut back by 8 bases and J by 2 bases.

This clone came up once. V usage is TRBV10-3 and J usage is TRBJ2-7; D unresolved. This CDR3 contains 11 residues. Between the trimmed V and J ends, which lost 10 bases and 8 bases, there was a span of 15 bases. CDR1 is ENHRY and CDR2 is SYGVKD in the germline V gene. CDR3 region: CATSSGGQQYF. CDR3 sequence (DNA): TGTGCCACATCTTCCGGCGGCCAGCAGTACTTC.

J is TRBJ2-7 and V is TRBV23-1; 7 nucleotides align to TRBD1. Being an ORF, TRBV23-1 has a function that is uncertain. The J segment lost 5 bases and the V segment lost 4 bases, leaving 8 bases of the junction unmatched. There are 14 residues in the CDR3. This CDR3 reads CASSLKGASNEQYV. For the CDR3, the DNA is TGCGCCAGCAGTCTCAAGGGGGCGTCCAACGAGCAGTACGTC.

Written as DNA, the CDR3 is TGTGCCAGCAGTCGAACCGGGACATACGATGAAGCTTTCTTT. Its translation: CASSRTGTYDEAFF. This sequence joins TRBV28 and TRBJ1-1, with D perhaps matching TRBD1 (6 bases). The CDR3 consists of 14 residues. Germline assignment: CDR1 MDHEN and CDR2 SYDVKM. Trimming shortened V by 5 bases and J by 7 bases, and 17 bases separated the two germline ends.

The chain recombines TRBV27 with TRBJ1-2, with D tentatively TRBD1 (6 bases). The germline gives CDR1 MNHEY, CDR2 SMNVEV (reference sequence). Trimming removed 6 bases at V and 5 bases at J, with 16 bases between. This CDR3 has 14 amino acids. CDR3 in amino acids: CASSVDRREYGYTF. The CDR3 DNA sequence: TGTGCCAGCAGCGTTGACAGGCGCGAATATGGCTACACCTTC.

The chain employs TRBV3-1 (or the pseudogene TRBV3-2) and TRBJ1-1; maybe TRBD1 (6 bases). Trimming removed 4 bases from V and 6 bases from J, with 12 bases in between. The CDR3 runs 13 residues. Per germline, CDR1 LGHDT and CDR2 YNNKEL (reference sequence). In nucleotides, the CDR3 is TGTGCCAGCAGCCCGGGGGGCCACTCTGAAGCTTTCTTT. Translation gives CASSPGGHSEAFF.

V usage is TRBV5-5 and J usage is TRBJ2-1, with 10 bases matching TRBD1. The CDR3 contains 17 residues. The trim removed 0 bases at V and 8 bases at J, leaving 11 bases unmatched. The germline V gene has CDR1 SGHKS and CDR2 YYEKEE (reference sequence). In DNA form, the CDR3 reads TGTGCCAGCAGCTTGGAGGGCGGGACAGGGGCGTCCTATGAGCAGTTCTTC. Protein product: CASSLEGGTGASYEQFF.

The chain couples TRBV7-8 to TRBJ2-1; 12 bases are a match to TRBD2. Unmatched junction bases numbered 9, after V lost 5 bases and J lost 7 bases. The CDR3 has 16 residues. Germline CDR1 reads SGHVS; CDR2 reads FQNEAQ. The CDR3: CASSPWTSGIQNEQFF. The CDR3 region has the DNA TGTGCCAGCAGCCCGTGGACTAGCGGGATTCAGAATGAGCAGTTCTTC. The variable domain in full, with the rest retrieved from reference TRBV7-8 and TRBJ2-1, is GAGVSQSPRYKVAKRGQDVALRCDPISGHVSLFWYQQALGQGPEFLTYFQNEAQLDKSGLPSDRFFAERPEGSVSTLKIQRTQQEDSAVYLCASSPWTSGIQNEQFFGPGTRLTVL.

This chain links TRBV18 with TRBJ2-6, with D possibly being TRBD2 (6 bases). V was cut by 6 bases and J by 0 bases, with 12 bases left in between. The CDR3 contains 16 residues. Per germline, CDR1 KGHSH and CDR2 LQKENI. The CDR3 DNA sequence: TGTGCCAGCTCCCCGGGACTGCTCTCTGGGGCCAACGTCCTGACTTTC. It encodes CASSPGLLSGANVLTF.

This chain joins TRBV9 and TRBJ1-2, with TRBD1 matching 7 bases. CDR3 length: 14 amino acids. V gave up 4 bases and J gave up 6 bases; unmatched junction bases: 9. CDR1 SGDLS and CDR2 YYNGEE come from the germline V gene. The CDR3 is CASSTQLTGNGYTF. CDR3 in DNA: TGTGCCAGCAGCACCCAGCTGACAGGGAATGGCTACACCTTC.

The genes are TRBV18 and TRBJ1-2; D gene ambiguous. V lost 2 bases and J 8 bases, leaving 18 bases between the germline ends. This CDR3 spans 15 amino acids. Germline CDR1 reads KGHSH; CDR2 reads LQKENI. The CDR3 protein is CASSPTEGLLIGYTF. In DNA form, the CDR3 reads TGTGCCAGCTCACCAACTGAGGGTTTGCTAATAGGCTACACCTTC.

The chain combines TRBV5-1 with TRBJ1-3; 7 positions agree with TRBD1. Losses at the gene ends were 0 bases for V and 0 bases for J; bases not matched to a gene: 3. CDR3 length equals 16 residues. Per germline, CDR1 SGHRS and CDR2 YFSETQ. In DNA form, the CDR3 reads TGCGCCAGCAGCTTGGAACAGGGGAGCTCTGGAAACACCATATATTTT. Its protein product is CASSLEQGSSGNTIYF.

The rearrangement links TRBV6-5 to TRBJ1-5; D is unresolved. The CDR3 covers 12 residues. Trimming shortened V by 8 bases and J by 4 bases, and 9 bases separated the two germline ends. Germline lookup yields CDR1 MNHEY and CDR2 SVGAGI. As DNA, the CDR3 is TGTGCCAGCTCGGGAGCGAATCAGCCCCAGCATTTT. It specifies CASSGANQPQHF.

Only one count was recorded for this clone. The chain recombines TRBV5-1 with TRBJ2-7; tentative D call: TRBD2 (5 bases). This CDR3 spans 14 amino acids. Trimming pared 0 bases from V and 6 bases from J, leaving 13 bases between. Germline CDR1 reads SGHRS; CDR2 reads YFSETQ. CDR3 in amino acids: CASSLEPGLGEQYF. CDR3 nucleotide sequence: TGCGCCAGCAGCTTGGAACCGGGATTGGGCGAGCAGTACTTC.

The chain recombines TRBV30 with TRBJ2-1, with D maybe TRBD1 (6 bases). Germline CDR1 reads GTSNPN; CDR2 reads SVGIG (reference sequence). This CDR3 spans 11 amino acids. The V and J ends lost 6 bases and 9 bases respectively, with 12 bases between them. CDR3 loop: CACHRAGEQFF. In nucleotides, the CDR3 is TGTGCCTGCCACAGGGCCGGTGAGCAGTTCTTC.